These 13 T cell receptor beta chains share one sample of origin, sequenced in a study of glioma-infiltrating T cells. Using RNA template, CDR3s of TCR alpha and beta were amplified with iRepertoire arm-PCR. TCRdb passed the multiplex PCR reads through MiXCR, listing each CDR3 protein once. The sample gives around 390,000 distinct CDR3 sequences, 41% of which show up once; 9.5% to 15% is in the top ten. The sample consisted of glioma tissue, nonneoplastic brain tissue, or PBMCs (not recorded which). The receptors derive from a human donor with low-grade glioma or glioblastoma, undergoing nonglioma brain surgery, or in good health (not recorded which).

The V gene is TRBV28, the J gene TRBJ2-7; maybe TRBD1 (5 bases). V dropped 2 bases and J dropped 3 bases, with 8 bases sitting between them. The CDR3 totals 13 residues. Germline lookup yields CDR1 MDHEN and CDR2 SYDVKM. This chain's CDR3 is CASSLPQGYEQYF. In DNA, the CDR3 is TGTGCCAGCAGTTTACCCCAGGGCTACGAGCAGTACTTC.

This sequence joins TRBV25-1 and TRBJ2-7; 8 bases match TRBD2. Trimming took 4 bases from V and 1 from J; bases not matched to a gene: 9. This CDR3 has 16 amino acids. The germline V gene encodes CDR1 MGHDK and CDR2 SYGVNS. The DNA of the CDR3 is TGTGCCAGCAGTGTAAGCGGAGCGGGAGAATCCTACGAGCAGTACTTC. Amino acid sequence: CASSVSGAGESYEQYF.

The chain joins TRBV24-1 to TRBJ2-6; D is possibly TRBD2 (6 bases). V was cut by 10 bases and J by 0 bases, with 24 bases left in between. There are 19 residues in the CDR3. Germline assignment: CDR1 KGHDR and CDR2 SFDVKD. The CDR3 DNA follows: TGTGCCACTCGTTACGGGGGTAACACCTCCTTCTCTGGGGCCAACGTCCTGACTTTC. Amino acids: CATRYGGNTSFSGANVLTF.

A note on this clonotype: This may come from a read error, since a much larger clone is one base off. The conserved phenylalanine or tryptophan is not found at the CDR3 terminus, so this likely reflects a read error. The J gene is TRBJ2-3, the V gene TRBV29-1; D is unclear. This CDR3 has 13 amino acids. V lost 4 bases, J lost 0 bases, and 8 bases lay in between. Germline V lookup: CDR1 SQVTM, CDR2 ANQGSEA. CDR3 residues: CSVVRVSTDTQYS. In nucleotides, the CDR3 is TGCAGCGTTGTCCGGGTTAGCACAGATACGCAGTATTCT.

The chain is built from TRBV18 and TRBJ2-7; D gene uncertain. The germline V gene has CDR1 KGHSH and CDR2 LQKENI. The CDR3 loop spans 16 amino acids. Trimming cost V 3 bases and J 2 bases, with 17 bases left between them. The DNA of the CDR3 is TGTGCCAGCTCACCCTTGGTGACTTACAGCACCTACGAGCAGTACTTC. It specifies CASSPLVTYSTYEQYF.

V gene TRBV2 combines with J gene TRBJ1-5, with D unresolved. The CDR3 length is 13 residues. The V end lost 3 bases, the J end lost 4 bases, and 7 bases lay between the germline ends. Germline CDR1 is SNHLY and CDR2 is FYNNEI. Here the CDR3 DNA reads TGTGCCAGCAGTGAGGGGTGGAATCAGCCCCAGCATTTT. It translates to CASSEGWNQPQHF.

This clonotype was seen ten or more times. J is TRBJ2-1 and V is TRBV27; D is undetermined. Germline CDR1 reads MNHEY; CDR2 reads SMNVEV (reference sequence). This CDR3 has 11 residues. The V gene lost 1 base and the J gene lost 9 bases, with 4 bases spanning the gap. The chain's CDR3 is CASSLWPEQFF. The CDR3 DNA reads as TGTGCCAGCAGTTTATGGCCTGAGCAGTTCTTC.

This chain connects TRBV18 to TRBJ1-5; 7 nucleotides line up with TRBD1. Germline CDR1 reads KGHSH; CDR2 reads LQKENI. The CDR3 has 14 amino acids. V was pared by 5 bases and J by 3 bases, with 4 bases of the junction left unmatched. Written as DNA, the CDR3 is TGTGCCAGCTCAAGGGACAGTTCCAATCAGCCCCAGCATTTT. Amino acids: CASSRDSSNQPQHF.

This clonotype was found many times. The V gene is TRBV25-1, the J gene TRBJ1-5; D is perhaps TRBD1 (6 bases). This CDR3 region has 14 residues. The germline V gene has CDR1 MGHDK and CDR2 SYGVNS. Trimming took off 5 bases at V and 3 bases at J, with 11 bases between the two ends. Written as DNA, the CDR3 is TGTGCCAGCAGTCCGACAGGACCCAATCAGCCCCAGCATTTT. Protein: CASSPTGPNQPQHF.

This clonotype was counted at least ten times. The CDR3 bases are TGTGCCAGCAGTGTTCGGGGGGTAGGAGGAAACACCATATATTTT. Protein: CASSVRGVGGNTIYF. The chain carries TRBV25-1 and TRBJ1-3; maybe TRBD1 (5 bases). The CDR3 consists of 15 residues. The V and J ends lost 4 bases and 4 bases respectively, with 14 bases between them. The germline gives CDR1 MGHDK, CDR2 SYGVNS.

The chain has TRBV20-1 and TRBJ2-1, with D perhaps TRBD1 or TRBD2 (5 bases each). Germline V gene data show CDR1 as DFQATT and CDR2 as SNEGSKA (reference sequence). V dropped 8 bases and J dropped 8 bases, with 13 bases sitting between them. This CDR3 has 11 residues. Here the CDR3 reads CSSRGVDEQFF. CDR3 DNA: TGCAGTTCCAGAGGGGTTGATGAGCAGTTCTTC.

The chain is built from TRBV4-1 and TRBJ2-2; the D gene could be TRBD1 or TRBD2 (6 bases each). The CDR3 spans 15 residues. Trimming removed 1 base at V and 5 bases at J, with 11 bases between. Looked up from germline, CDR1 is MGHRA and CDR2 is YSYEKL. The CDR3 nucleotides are TGCGCCAGCAGCCAAGGTACAGGGAGGACCGGGGAGCTGTTTTTT. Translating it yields CASSQGTGRTGELFF.

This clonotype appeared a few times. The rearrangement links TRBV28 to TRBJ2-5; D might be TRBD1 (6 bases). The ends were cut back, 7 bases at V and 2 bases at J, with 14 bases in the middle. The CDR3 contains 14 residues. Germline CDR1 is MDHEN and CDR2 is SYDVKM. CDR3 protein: CASNKDRNQETQYF. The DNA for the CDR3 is TGTGCCAGCAATAAGGACAGAAATCAAGAGACCCAGTACTTC. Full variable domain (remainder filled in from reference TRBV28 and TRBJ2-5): DVKVTQSSRYLVKRTGEKVFLECVQDMDHENMFWYRQDPGLGLRLIYFSYDVKMKEKGDIPEGYSVSREKKERFSLILESASTNQTSMYLCASNKDRNQETQYFGPGTRLLVL.